A single T cell receptor beta chain is shown here with its context. The antigen remains undetermined. This CDR3 is built from 12 residues. CDR1 is SGHNT and CDR2 is YENEEA in the germline V gene. Trimming removed 6 bases from V and 5 bases from J; junction bases left unmatched: 2. The data derive from a study of cytomegalovirus exposure and HLA in healthy donors. Primers: 60 Vbeta forward and 13 Jbeta reverse. Sequencing used immunoSEQ multiplex PCR; TCRdb keeps in-frame clones, though not all of them. The sample lists hundreds of thousands of clones; approximately 90% were seen once. Donors were nominally healthy when sampled, though unrecorded immune exposures were likely. Study results and caveats: In all likelihood, a cluster of highly shared sequence variants was a sequencing artifact.

The TCR originated in a young woman in good health and CMV-seronegative. The chain combines TRBV11-3 with TRBJ2-7, with 9 bases that match TRBD1. Source material: PBMCs. The CDR3 sequence is CASSWDRDEQYF. CDR3 in DNA: TGTGCCAGCAGTTGGGACAGGGACGAGCAGTACTTC. The entire variable domain, with the rest obtained from reference TRBV11-3 and TRBJ2-7, is as follows: EAGVVQSPRYKIIEKKQPVAFWCNPISGHNTLYWYLQNLGQGPELLIRYENEEAVDDSQLPKDRFSAERLKGVDSTLKIQPAELGDSAVYLCASSWDRDEQYFGPGTRLTVT.